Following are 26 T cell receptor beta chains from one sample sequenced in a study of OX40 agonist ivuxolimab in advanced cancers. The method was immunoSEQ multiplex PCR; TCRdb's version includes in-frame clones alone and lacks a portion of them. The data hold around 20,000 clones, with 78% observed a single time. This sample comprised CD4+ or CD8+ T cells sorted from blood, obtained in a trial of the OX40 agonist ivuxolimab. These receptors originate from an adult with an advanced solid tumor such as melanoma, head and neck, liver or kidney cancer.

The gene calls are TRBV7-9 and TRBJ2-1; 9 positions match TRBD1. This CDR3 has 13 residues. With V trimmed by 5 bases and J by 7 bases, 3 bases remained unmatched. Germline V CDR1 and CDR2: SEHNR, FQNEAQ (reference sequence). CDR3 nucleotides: TGTGCCAGCAGCGGGGACAGGGTGAATGAGCAGTTCTTC. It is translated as CASSGDRVNEQFF.

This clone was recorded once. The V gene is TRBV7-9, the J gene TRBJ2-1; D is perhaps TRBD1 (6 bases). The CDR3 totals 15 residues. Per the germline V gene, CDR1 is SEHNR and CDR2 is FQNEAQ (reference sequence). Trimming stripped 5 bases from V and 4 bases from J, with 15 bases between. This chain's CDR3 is CASSVPGHPYNEQFF. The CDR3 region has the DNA TGTGCCAGCAGCGTCCCGGGACACCCATACAATGAGCAGTTCTTC.

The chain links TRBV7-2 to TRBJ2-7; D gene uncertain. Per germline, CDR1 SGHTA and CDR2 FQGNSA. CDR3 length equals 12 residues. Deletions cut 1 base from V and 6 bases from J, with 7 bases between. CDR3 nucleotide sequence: TGTGCCAGCAGCTTAGTAAGCTCCGAGCAGTACTTC. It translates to CASSLVSSEQYF.

This CDR3 is CASSLDAGPTEAFF. The CDR3 DNA reads TGCGCCAGCAGCTTGGATGCGGGGCCCACTGAAGCTTTCTTT. This chain joins TRBV5-1 and TRBJ1-1; tentatively, D is TRBD1 (5 bases). V was trimmed by 0 bases and J by 4 bases, leaving 10 bases between them. The germline CDR1 and CDR2 sequences are SGHRS and YFSETQ. The CDR3 is 14 residues long.

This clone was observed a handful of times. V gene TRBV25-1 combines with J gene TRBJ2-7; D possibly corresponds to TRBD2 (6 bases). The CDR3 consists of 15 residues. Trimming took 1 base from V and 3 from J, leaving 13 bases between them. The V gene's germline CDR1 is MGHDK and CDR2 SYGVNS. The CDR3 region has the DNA TGTGCCAGCAGTGAATGGGGGGTAAGGGGCTACGAGCAGTACTTC. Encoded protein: CASSEWGVRGYEQYF.

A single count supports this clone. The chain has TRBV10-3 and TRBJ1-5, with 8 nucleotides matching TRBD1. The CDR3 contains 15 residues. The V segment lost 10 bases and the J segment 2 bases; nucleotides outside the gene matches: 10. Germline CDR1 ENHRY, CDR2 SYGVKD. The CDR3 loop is CATILDRGGNQPQHF. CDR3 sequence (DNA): TGTGCCACCATCCTAGACAGGGGCGGCAATCAGCCCCAGCATTTT.

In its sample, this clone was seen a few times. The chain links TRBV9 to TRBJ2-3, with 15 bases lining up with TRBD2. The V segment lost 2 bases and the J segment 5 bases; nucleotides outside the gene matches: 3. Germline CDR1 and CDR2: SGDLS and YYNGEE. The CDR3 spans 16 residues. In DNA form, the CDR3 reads TGTGCCAGCAGCGTTGGGACTAGCGGGAGGTTAGATACGCAGTATTTT. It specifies CASSVGTSGRLDTQYF.

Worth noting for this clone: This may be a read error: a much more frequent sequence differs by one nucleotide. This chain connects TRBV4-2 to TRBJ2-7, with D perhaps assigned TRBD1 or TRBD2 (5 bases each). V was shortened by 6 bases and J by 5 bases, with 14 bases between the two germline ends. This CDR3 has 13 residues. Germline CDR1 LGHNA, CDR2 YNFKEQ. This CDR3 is CASSGDGEDEQYF. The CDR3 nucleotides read TGTGCCAGCAGTGGGGACGGCGAGGACGAGCAGTACTTC.

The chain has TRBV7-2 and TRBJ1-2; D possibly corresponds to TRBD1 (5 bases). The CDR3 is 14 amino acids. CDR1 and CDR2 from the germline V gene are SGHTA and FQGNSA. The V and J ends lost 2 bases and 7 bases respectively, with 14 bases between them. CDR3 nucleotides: TGTGCCAGCAGCTTATTAGGGGAGTCGAGTGGCTACACCTTC. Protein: CASSLLGESSGYTF.

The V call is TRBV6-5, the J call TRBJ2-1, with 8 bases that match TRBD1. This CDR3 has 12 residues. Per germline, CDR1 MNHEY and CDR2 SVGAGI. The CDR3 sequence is CVTTGVRGEQFF. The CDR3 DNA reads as TGTGTTACGACAGGGGTGAGAGGTGAGCAGTTCTTC.

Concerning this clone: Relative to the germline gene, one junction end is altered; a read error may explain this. The CDR3 loop is CASSFEDPSGRTF. The CDR3 nucleotides are TGTGCCAGCAGTTTTGAGGATCCTAGCGGGAGGACCTTC. This sequence joins TRBV28 and TRBJ2-7, with TRBD2 identical over 11 bases. This CDR3 is 13 amino acids long. CDR1 and CDR2 (germline): MDHEN, SYDVKM.

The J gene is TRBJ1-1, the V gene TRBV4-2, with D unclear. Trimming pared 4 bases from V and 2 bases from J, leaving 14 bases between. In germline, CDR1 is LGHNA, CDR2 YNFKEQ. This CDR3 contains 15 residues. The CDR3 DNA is TGTGCCAGCAGCCCAAGACGGGCTTTAAACACTGAAGCTTTCTTT. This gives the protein CASSPRRALNTEAFF.

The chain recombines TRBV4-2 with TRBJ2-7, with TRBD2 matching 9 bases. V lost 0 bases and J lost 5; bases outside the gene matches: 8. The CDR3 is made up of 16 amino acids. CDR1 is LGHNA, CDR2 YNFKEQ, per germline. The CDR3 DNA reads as TGTGCCAGCAGCCAAGATGATATAGCGGGAGTGAACGAGCAGTACTTC. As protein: CASSQDDIAGVNEQYF.

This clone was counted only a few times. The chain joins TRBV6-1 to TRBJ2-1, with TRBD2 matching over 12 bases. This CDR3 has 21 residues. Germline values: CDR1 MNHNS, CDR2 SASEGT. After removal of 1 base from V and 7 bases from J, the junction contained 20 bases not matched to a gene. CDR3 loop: CASSEVFRSFSPTSGRNEQFF. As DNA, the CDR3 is TGTGCCAGCAGTGAAGTTTTTCGAAGCTTTTCTCCGACTAGCGGGAGAAATGAGCAGTTCTTC.

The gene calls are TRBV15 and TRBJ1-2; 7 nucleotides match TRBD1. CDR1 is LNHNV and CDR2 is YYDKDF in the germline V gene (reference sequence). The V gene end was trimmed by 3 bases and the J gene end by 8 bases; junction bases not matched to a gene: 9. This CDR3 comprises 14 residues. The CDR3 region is CATSSTDRASGYTF. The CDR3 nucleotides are TGTGCCACCAGCAGCACCGACAGGGCCTCGGGCTACACCTTC.

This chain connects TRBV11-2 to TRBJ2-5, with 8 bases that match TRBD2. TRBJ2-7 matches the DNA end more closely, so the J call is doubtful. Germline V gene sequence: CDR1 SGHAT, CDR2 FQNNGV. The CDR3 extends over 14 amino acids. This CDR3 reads CASSLVGGAGEQYF. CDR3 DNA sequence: TGTGCCAGCAGCTTAGTCGGGGGGGCGGGCGAGCAGTACTTC.

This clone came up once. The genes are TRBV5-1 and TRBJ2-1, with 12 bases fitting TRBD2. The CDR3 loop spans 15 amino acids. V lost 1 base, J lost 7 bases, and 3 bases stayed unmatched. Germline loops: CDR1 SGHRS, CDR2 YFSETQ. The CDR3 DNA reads TGCGCCAGCAGCTTGTTTGGGACTAGCGGGAATGAGCAGTTCTTC. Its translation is CASSLFGTSGNEQFF.

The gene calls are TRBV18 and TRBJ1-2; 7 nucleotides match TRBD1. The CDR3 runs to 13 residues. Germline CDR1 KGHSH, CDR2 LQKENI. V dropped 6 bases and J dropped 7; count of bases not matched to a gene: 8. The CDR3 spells CASSLSGDSGYTF. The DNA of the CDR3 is TGTGCCAGCTCCCTTTCGGGGGACAGTGGCTACACCTTC.

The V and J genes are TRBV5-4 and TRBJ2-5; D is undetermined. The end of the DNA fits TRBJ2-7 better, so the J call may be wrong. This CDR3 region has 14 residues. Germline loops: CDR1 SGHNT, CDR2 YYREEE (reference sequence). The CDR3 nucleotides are TGTGCCAGCAGCCCAGAAGAGAGGTCCTACGAGCAGTACTTC. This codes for CASSPEERSYEQYF.

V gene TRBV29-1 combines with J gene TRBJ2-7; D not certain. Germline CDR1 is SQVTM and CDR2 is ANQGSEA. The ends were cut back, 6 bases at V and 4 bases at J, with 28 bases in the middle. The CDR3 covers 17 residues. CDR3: CSVSKSQEGETFYEQYF. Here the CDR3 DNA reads TGCAGCGTATCGAAGTCCCAAGAAGGAGAGACTTTTTACGAGCAGTACTTC.

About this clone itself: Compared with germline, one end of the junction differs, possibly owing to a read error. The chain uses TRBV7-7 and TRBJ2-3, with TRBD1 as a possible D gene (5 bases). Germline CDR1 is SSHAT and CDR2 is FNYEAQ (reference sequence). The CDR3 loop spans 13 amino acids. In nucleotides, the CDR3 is TGTGCTAGCAGGGCGGCGGGCACAGATACGCAGTATTTT. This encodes CASRAAGTDTQYF.

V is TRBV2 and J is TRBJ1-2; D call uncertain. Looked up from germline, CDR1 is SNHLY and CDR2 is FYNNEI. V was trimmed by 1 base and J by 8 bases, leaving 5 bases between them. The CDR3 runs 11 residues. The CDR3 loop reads CASSEGYGYTF. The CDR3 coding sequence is TGTGCCAGCAGTGAAGGTTACGGCTACACCTTC.

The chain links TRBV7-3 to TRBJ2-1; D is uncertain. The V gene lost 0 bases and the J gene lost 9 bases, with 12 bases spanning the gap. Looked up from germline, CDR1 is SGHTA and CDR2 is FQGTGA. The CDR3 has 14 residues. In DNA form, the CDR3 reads TGTGCCAGCAGCTTAACATCGGGTGCGAGTGAGCAGTTCTTC. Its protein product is CASSLTSGASEQFF.

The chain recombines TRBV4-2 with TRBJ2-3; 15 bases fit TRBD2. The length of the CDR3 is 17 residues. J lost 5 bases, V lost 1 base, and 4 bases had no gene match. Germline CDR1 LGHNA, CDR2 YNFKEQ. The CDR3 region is CASSQATGLAGGDTQYF. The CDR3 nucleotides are TGTGCCAGCAGCCAAGCAACGGGACTAGCGGGGGGAGATACGCAGTATTTT.

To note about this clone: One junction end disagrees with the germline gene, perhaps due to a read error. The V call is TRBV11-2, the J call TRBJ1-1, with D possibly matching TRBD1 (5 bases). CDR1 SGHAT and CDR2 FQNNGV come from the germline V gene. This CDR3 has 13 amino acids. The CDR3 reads CASSWDPNAEAFF. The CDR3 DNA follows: TGTGCCAGCAGCTGGGACCCGAACGCTGAAGCTTTCTTT.

The CDR3 is CASSSSGRGNQPQHF. In nucleotides, the CDR3 is TGTGCCAGCTCCTCGTCCGGACGGGGCAATCAGCCCCAGCATTTT. The chain is built from TRBV6-5 and TRBJ1-5; no definite D call. The germline gives CDR1 MNHEY, CDR2 SVGAGI. There are 15 residues in the CDR3. V lost 8 bases to trimming and J lost 2 bases, with 16 bases between them.